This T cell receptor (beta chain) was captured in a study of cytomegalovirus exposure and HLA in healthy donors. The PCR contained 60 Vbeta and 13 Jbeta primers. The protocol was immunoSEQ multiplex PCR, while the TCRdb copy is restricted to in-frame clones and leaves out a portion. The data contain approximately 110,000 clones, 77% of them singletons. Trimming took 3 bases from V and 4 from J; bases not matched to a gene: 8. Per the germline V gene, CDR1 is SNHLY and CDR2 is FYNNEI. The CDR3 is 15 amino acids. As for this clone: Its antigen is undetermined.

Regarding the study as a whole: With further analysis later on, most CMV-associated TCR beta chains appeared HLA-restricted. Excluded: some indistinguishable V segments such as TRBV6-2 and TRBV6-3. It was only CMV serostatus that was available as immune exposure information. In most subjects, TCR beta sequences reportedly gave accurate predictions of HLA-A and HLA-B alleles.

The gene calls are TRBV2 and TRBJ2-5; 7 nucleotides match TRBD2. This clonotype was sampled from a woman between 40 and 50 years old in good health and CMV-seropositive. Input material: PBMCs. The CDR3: CASSEGPGEGETQYF. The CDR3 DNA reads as TGTGCCAGCAGTGAGGGTCCCGGGGAGGGAGAGACCCAGTACTTC.